The entry below gives a single T cell receptor beta chain sequence along with its context. No antigen is known for it. Averaging roughly 120 mL, one heparinised blood draw came from each individual donor. J was trimmed by 12 bases and V by 0 bases; bases with no gene match: 5. Germline-derived CDR1 and CDR2 are MNHEY and SMNVEV (reference sequence). The CDR3 runs to 14 residues. The sample originates from a study of beta chain features in type 1 diabetes. Across the whole study: Cell yields, gender and age were similar in healthy donors and patients.

Study results and limitations: Patients with type 1 diabetes carried fewer insertions and had more deletions at their VDJ junctions. Researchers report that Type 1 diabetes patients had moderately but significantly shorter TCRB CDR3s across all four CD4+ subsets.

The authors reverse transcribed all of the isolated RNA, so sequencing captured expressed TCRB transcripts. The table came from immunoSEQ multiplex PCR; TCRdb's copy has only in-frame clones and leaves some out. The data show roughly 180,000 clones, less than 10% seen once. The chain uses TRBV27 and TRBJ2-7; 13 bases align to TRBD2. This TCR was recovered from a man between 18 and 35 years old with type 1 diabetes. The specimen sequenced was central memory CD4+ T cells from blood. The CDR3 region is CASSLSGTSGMAYF. Written as DNA, the CDR3 is TGTGCCAGCAGTTTATCCGGGACTAGCGGGATGGCGTACTTC.